Sample share makes the clone carrying this T cell receptor beta chain medium-sized. The antigen remains undetermined. This sample was taken from a study of liver allograft versus peripheral blood T cells. Study-level information: Recipients' peripheral blood T cell receptor repertoires were compared with those in transplanted livers. Whole-study results and caveats: Reported data describe T cell receptor repertoires within liver allografts as differing from those in peripheral blood.

TCRdb reprocessed the reads with MiXCR, giving one entry per CDR3 protein. The data contain about 3,700 distinct CDR3 sequences, roughly a sixth of them seen just once; the ten biggest clones take up around 23%. CDR1 and CDR2 from the germline V gene are ENHRY and SYGVKD. V shed 4 bases and J 2 bases; nucleotides not matched to a gene: 2. CDR3 length: 14 residues. The V call is TRBV10-3, the J call TRBJ1-2; 9 bases match TRBD1. This TCR was sampled from a human patient who had a liver transplant. Some T cells may possibly be graft donor cells. The CDR3 region is CAISAGQGNYGYTF. The CDR3 DNA follows: TGTGCCATCAGTGCCGGACAGGGGAACTATGGCTACACCTTC.